Listed below are T cell receptor beta chains from one sample, sequenced in a study of siplizumab effects on memory and regulatory T cells. Sequencing was performed with immunoSEQ multiplex PCR; in TCRdb, only in-frame clones are kept and a portion is missing. This table has several thousand clones, nearly 70% appearing once. Sequencing input: effector memory CD8+ T cells sorted from blood. All receptors derive from a human donor in good health. Each CDR3 is given with its conserved first and last residue. D genes are given only for firm matches. Clone size is not always given. Where it is, it says once, few, many or a class for expanded clones.

TRBJ2-1,few,TRBV14,TRBD2,TGTGCCAGCAGCCAAGACGGACTAGCGTTTTCCAATGAGCAGTTCTTC,CASSQDGLAFSNEQFF
TRBJ1-3,once,TRBV6-5,-,TGTGCCAGCAGTCTAAGGGTGGAGGGAAACACCATATATTTT,CASSLRVEGNTIYF
TRBJ2-2,-,TRBV6-4,-,TGTGCCAGCAGTGACTCGATGGAGGGGGCAGGAACCGGGGAGCTGTTTTTT,CASSDSMEGAGTGELFF
TRBJ2-7,-,TRBV6-1,-,TGTGCCACAAAAGGGGGGGAGCAGTACTTC,CATKGGEQYF
TRBJ2-7,-,TRBV6-6,-,TGTGCCAGCAGTTACTCGAGTGGGCATGATGACTACGAGCAGTACTTC,CASSYSSGHDDYEQYF
TRBJ1-1,-,TRBV19,TRBD1,TGTGCCAGTAGTGCACTTCCGACAGGGTTCATGAACACTGAAGCTTTCTTT,CASSALPTGFMNTEAFF
TRBJ1-5,-,TRBV4-1,TRBD1,TGCGCCAGCAGCCAAGTTACAGGGGCCCAGCATTTT,CASSQVTGAQHF
TRBJ2-1,large,TRBV7-3,-,TGTGCCAGCAGCTTAGCCGGGAACTACAATGAGCAGTTCTTC,CASSLAGNYNEQFF
TRBJ1-1,once,TRBV9,-,TGTGCCAGCAGCGTAGGGGGGGCGCGTACTGAAGCTTTCTTT,CASSVGGARTEAFF
TRBJ1-2,-,TRBV7-6,-,TGTGCCAGCAGCTTATTGGCAGAGGGTGGCTACACCTTC,CASSLLAEGGYTF
TRBJ2-7,-,TRBV4-1,-,TGCGCCAGCAGCGGTCAGGTCGGGTACGAGCAGTACTTC,CASSGQVGYEQYF
TRBJ2-2,once,TRBV4-2,-,TGTGCCAGCAGCCAAGGGGAGGAAGGGGGAAACACCGGGGAGCTGTTTTTT,CASSQGEEGGNTGELFF
TRBJ1-5,-,TRBV6-1,-,TGTGCCAGCAGGACACAGGGAGAGGTTCAGCCCCAGCATTTT,CASRTQGEVQPQHF
TRBJ2-1,-,TRBV7-3,TRBD2,TGTGCCAGCAGCTTAAACGGGAGGGCCCAAAACAATGAGCAGTTCTTC,CASSLNGRAQNNEQFF
TRBJ2-7,once,TRBV7-9,-,TGTGCCAGCAGCCTAGTGGGGACCTACGAGCAGTACTTC,CASSLVGTYEQYF
TRBJ2-7,-,TRBV7-3,-,TGTGCCAGCAGCTTGGGTAGGGTCGGCGAGCAGTACTTC,CASSLGRVGEQYF
TRBJ2-7,medium-sized,TRBV18,-,TGTGCCAGCTCACCGGGTGGGGGCGGCTTCTACGAGCAGTACTTC,CASSPGGGGFYEQYF
TRBJ2-1,few,TRBV27,TRBD2,TGTGCCAGTGGACTAGCGGGAGTGGGTGAGCAGTTCTTC,CASGLAGVGEQFF
TRBJ2-1,-,TRBV6-4,TRBD2,TGTGCCAGCAGTGACTCTAGCGGGGGGGCGGATGAGCAGTTCTTC,CASSDSSGGADEQFF
TRBJ2-1,-,TRBV5-7,TRBD2,TGTGCCAGCAGCCCCTCGGCGGGAGTATACAATGAGCAGTTCTTC,CASSPSAGVYNEQFF
TRBJ2-7,-,TRBV21-1,-,TGTGCCACAAAATACTCCTCGGGAGATGGGTCCTACGAGCAGTACTTT,CATKYSSGDGSYEQYF
TRBJ2-3,few,TRBV6-4,TRBD2,TGTGCCAGCAGTGACTCTAGCGGGGGGGCCACAGATACGCAGTATTTT,CASSDSSGGATDTQYF
TRBJ2-3,few,TRBV5-1,TRBD1,TGCGCCAGCACCCTAGGGACAGGGGATACAGATACGCAGTATTTT,CASTLGTGDTDTQYF
TRBJ1-1,-,TRBV25-1,-,TGTGCCAGCAGTGCTGGGGATTCGAACACTGAAGCTTTCTTT,CASSAGDSNTEAFF
TRBJ2-2,once,TRBV7-2,-,TGTGCCAGCAGCTTAGCGGGGGGCGACACCGGGGAGCTGTTTTTT,CASSLAGGDTGELFF
TRBJ1-2,-,TRBV6-5,-,TGTGCCAGCACCCGGAAGGCTGGCTACACCTTC,CASTRKAGYTF
TRBJ2-1,-,TRBV6-5,TRBD1,TGTGCCAGCACCGCACACGAACAGGGGAATGAGCAGTTCTTC,CASTAHEQGNEQFF